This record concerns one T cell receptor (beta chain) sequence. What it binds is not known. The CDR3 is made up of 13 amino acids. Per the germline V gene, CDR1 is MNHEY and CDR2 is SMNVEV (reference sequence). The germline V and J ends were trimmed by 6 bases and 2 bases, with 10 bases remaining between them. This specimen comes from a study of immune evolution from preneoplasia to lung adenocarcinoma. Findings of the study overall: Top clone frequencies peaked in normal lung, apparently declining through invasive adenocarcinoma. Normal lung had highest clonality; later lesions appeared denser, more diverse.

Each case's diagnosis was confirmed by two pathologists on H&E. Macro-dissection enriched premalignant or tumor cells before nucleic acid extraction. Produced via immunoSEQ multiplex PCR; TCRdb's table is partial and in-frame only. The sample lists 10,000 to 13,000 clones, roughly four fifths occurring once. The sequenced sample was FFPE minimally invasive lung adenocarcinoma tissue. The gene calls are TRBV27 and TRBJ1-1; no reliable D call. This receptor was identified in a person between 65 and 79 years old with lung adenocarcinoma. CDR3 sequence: CASRGSSNTEAFF. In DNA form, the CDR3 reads TGTGCCAGCAGAGGGAGTTCAAACACTGAAGCTTTCTTT.